What follows are 14 T cell receptor beta chains derived from one specimen sequenced in a study of blood T cell repertoires in COVID-19. Data came from immunoSEQ multiplex PCR; TCRdb stores just in-frame clones and leaves some out. This sample yields roughly 250,000 clones, of which about 90% are seen a single time; roughly 1.2% belongs to the top ten. The specimen was PBMCs or T cells enriched from blood (not recorded which). These receptor sequences come from a human donor in a cohort exposed to, infected with or recovered from COVID-19 (not recorded which). The donor label of this sample is uncertain.

The V call is TRBV21-1, the J call TRBJ1-3; TRBD1, the D gene given by the table, was not confirmed from the DNA. TRBV21-1 is recorded as a pseudogene. The CDR3 is made up of 18 amino acids. CDR3 region: CASSKGIRTGGARNTIYF. The CDR3 DNA sequence: TGTGCCAGCAGCAAAGGGATACGGACAGGGGGCGCGAGAAACACCATATATTTT.

The chain joins TRBV4-3 to TRBJ2-3; 7 nucleotides line up with TRBD2. This CDR3 contains 16 residues. Germline V gives CDR1 LGHNA, CDR2 YSLEER. The ends lost 0 bases at V and 7 bases at J; junction bases unmatched: 10. The CDR3 bases are TGCGCCAGCAGCCAAGATTCGGGGGGAATGACATATACGCAGTATTTT. Residues: CASSQDSGGMTYTQYF.

V and J are TRBV19 and TRBJ1-1; D not resolved. The CDR3 runs to 14 residues. The germline CDR1 and CDR2 sequences are LNHDA and SQIVND (reference sequence). V was shortened by 4 bases and J by 2 bases, with 11 bases between the two germline ends. The CDR3 bases are TGTGCCAGTAGTAGACTCCTGACCAACACTGAAGCTTTCTTT. It specifies CASSRLLTNTEAFF. Using reference TRBV19 and TRBJ1-1 for the parts outside the CDR3, the full variable domain is DGGITQSPKYLFRKEGQNVTLSCEQNLNHDAMYWYRQDPGQGLRLIYYSQIVNDFQKGDIAEGYSVSREKKESFPLTVTSAQKNPTAFYLCASSRLLTNTEAFFGQGTRLTVV.

CDR3 in amino acids: CASKPDQGSGYTF. As DNA, the CDR3 is TGCGCCAGCAAGCCGGATCAGGGAAGCGGCTACACCTTC. The genes are TRBV5-1 and TRBJ1-2, with D perhaps matching TRBD1 (5 bases). The CDR3 loop spans 13 amino acids. Trimming cost V 6 bases and J 8 bases, with 17 bases left between them. Germline CDR1 SGHRS, CDR2 YFSETQ.

The V call is TRBV2, the J call TRBJ1-4; TRBD1 matches 8 bases. The J segment lost 8 bases and the V segment lost 6 bases, leaving 8 bases of the junction unmatched. Germline V lookup: CDR1 SNHLY, CDR2 FYNNEI. This CDR3 is built from 14 residues. The CDR3 DNA reads as TGTGCCAGCAGGGAAACAGGGGGAGGCGAAAAACTGTTTTTT. Translation gives CASRETGGGEKLFF.

This chain joins TRBV4-1 and TRBJ2-2; D ambiguous. The CDR3 runs to 13 residues. Between the trimmed V and J ends, which lost 2 bases and 9 bases, there was a span of 10 bases. Germline assignment: CDR1 MGHRA and CDR2 YSYEKL. CDR3 region: CASSQTFGWELFF. CDR3 bases: TGCGCCAGCAGCCAAACCTTCGGGTGGGAGCTGTTTTTT.

CDR3 nucleotides: TGTGCCTGCCAGGCGGAGGGCGGCACTGAAGCTTTCTTT. It codes for CACQAEGGTEAFF. The V gene is TRBV30, the J gene TRBJ1-1; D unclear. There are 13 residues in the CDR3. Germline V gene lookup returns CDR1 GTSNPN and CDR2 SVGIG (reference sequence). With 6 bases removed from V and 4 bases from J, the gap between germline ends came to 15 bases.

V and J are TRBV4-1 and TRBJ2-3, with D uncertain. The germline V gene encodes CDR1 MGHRA and CDR2 YSYEKL. V gave up 0 bases and J gave up 4 bases, with 8 bases separating them. This CDR3 region has 14 residues. The CDR3 DNA is TGCGCCAGCAGCCAAGATCAGATATCAGATACGCAGTATTTT. Translated, it gives CASSQDQISDTQYF.

The gene calls are TRBV19 and TRBJ1-5; D gene ambiguous. Trimming took off 3 bases at V and 2 bases at J, with 14 bases between the two ends. CDR3 length: 16 residues. Germline V gives CDR1 LNHDA, CDR2 SQIVND (reference sequence). The CDR3 region is CASSIWAKTGNQPQHF. Here the CDR3 DNA reads TGTGCCAGTAGTATTTGGGCCAAGACGGGCAATCAGCCCCAGCATTTT.

The J gene is TRBJ2-2, the V gene TRBV27, with 7 bases fitting TRBD2. The CDR3 has 18 amino acids. Looked up from germline, CDR1 is MNHEY and CDR2 is SMNVEV (reference sequence). Trimming removed 5 bases from V and 0 bases from J; junction bases left unmatched: 12. The CDR3 protein is CASSLTMLAAANTGELFF. The CDR3 DNA reads as TGTGCCAGCAGTCTCACGATGCTAGCGGCAGCGAACACCGGGGAGCTGTTTTTT.

This clone was found once. The chain uses TRBV30 and TRBJ1-5; TRBD1 matches 7 bases. In germline, CDR1 is GTSNPN, CDR2 SVGIG (reference sequence). J gave up 4 bases and V 2 bases, and 2 bases lay outside the gene matches. CDR3 length: 13 residues. CDR3 region: CAWSWDSNQPQHF. CDR3 coding DNA: TGTGCCTGGAGTTGGGACAGTAATCAGCCCCAGCATTTT.

The chain has TRBV10-2 and TRBJ2-7, with D tentatively TRBD2 (6 bases). The germline V gene encodes CDR1 WSHSY and CDR2 SAAADI. The CDR3 is 14 amino acids. The V end lost 4 bases, the J end lost 2 bases, and 12 bases lay between the germline ends. CDR3 residues: CASSAPGEAYEQYF. The DNA of the CDR3 is TGCGCCAGCAGTGCTCCCGGGGAGGCCTACGAGCAGTACTTC.

The rearrangement uses TRBV10-3 and TRBJ2-7; D possibly corresponds to TRBD2 (5 bases). The CDR3 runs to 15 residues. V lost 0 bases to trimming and J lost 3 bases, with 12 bases between them. The V gene's germline CDR1 is ENHRY and CDR2 SYGVKD. The CDR3 region is CAISESAGAVYEQYF. The CDR3 DNA follows: TGTGCCATCAGTGAGTCCGCGGGCGCCGTCTACGAGCAGTACTTC.

This sequence joins TRBV18 and TRBJ1-1; a possible D gene is TRBD1 (5 bases). Germline CDR1 KGHSH, CDR2 LQKENI. Trimming removed 7 bases from V and 3 bases from J, with 21 bases in between. This CDR3 contains 16 residues. CDR3: CASLQGALGRDTEAFF. As DNA, the CDR3 is TGTGCCAGCTTACAAGGGGCCCTCGGGAGGGACACTGAAGCTTTCTTT. Supplemented by reference TRBV18 and TRBJ1-1, the full variable domain reads NAGVMQNPRHLVRRRGQEARLRCSPMKGHSHVYWYRQLPEEGLKFMVYLQKENIIDESGMPKERFSAEFPKEGPSILRIQQVVRGDSAAYFCASLQGALGRDTEAFFGQGTRLTVV.